This note documents a single TCR beta chain sequence. Its antigen remains unknown. In germline, CDR1 is SGHVS, CDR2 FQNEAQ. V gave up 0 bases and J gave up 12 bases; unmatched junction bases: 7. The CDR3 sequence is 15 residues long. The repertoire was sequenced with immunoSEQ multiplex PCR; TCRdb's copy has only in-frame clones and lacks some. The sample includes about 150,000 clones, roughly 84% seen only once; the top ten take more than 10%. The time point here: baseline pretreatment blood. Treatment: 15 Gy SBRT to primary tumor, nephrectomy 4 weeks later. After SBRT, blood was collected at 2 and 4 weeks, plus baseline. This renal cell carcinoma was of the clear cell type. This sample is drawn from a study of radiation and T cells in renal cell carcinoma. Whole-study context: Nephrectomy followed 15 Gy stereotactic body radiation by 4 weeks. The study, taken as a whole, reports: In blood, top tumor clones expanded by 2 weeks, shrinking by 4.

The sample consisted of blood, taken from a patient whose treatment included radiotherapy and nephrectomy. The clonotype originates from a woman aged 50 to 60 with renal cell carcinoma. The V call is TRBV7-8, the J call TRBJ1-6; 8 bases are shared with TRBD1. The CDR3 nucleotides are TGTGCCAGCAGCTTAGCTCGTCAGGGGGCGAGACCCCTCCACTTT. This translates into CASSLARQGARPLHF.